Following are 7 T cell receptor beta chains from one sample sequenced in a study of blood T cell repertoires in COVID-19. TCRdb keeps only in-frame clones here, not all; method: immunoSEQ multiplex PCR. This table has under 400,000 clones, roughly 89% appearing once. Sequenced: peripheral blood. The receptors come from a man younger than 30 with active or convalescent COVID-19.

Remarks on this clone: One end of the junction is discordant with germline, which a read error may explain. The CDR3 nucleotides are TGTGCTAGCAGCTTAGCATCTAGCGGGAGCGGGAATGAGCAGTTCTTC. It encodes CASSLASSGSGNEQFF. The chain couples TRBV7-7 to TRBJ2-1; 10 bases match TRBD2. The CDR3 totals 16 residues. Germline lookup yields CDR1 SSHAT and CDR2 FNYEAQ (reference sequence).

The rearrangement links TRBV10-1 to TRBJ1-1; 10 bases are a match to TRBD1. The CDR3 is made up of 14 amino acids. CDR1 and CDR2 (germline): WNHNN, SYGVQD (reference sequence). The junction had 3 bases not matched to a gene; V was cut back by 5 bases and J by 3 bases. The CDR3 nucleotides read TGCGCCAGCAGTCGGGACAGGGGTGACACTGAAGCTTTCTTT. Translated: CASSRDRGDTEAFF.

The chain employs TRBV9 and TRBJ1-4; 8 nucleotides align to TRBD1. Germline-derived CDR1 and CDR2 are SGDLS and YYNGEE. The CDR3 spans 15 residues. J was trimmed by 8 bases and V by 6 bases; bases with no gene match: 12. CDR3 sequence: CASNLDGNRGEKLFF. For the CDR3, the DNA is TGTGCCAGCAACCTCGACGGTAACAGGGGGGAAAAACTGTTTTTT.

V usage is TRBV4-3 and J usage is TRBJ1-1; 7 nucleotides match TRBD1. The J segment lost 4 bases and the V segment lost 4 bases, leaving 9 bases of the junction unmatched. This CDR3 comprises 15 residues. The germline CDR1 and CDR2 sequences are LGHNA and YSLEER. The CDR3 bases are TGCGCCAGCAGCCCGTACAGGGGATCGTTCACTGAAGCTTTCTTT. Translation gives CASSPYRGSFTEAFF.

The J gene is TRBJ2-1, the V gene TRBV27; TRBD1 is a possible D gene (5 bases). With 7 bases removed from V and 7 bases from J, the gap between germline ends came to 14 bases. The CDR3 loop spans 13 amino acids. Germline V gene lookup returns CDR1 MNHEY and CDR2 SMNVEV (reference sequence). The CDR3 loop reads CASKGQGGNEQFF. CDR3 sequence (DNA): TGTGCCAGCAAGGGGCAGGGTGGGAATGAGCAGTTCTTC.

This CDR3 reads CASSPPGQGSPNYGYTF. DNA of the CDR3: TGTGCCAGCAGCCCACCGGGACAGGGATCTCCTAACTATGGCTACACCTTC. V and J are TRBV7-9 and TRBJ1-2, with TRBD1 matching over 9 bases. Germline lookup yields CDR1 SEHNR and CDR2 FQNEAQ (reference sequence). The J segment lost 0 bases and the V segment lost 5 bases, leaving 10 bases of the junction unmatched. The CDR3 spans 17 residues. Variable domain in full (rest from reference TRBV7-9 and TRBJ1-2): DTGVSQNPRHKITKRGQNVTFRCDPISEHNRLYWYRQTLGQGPEFLTYFQNEAQLEKSRLLSDRFSAERPKGSFSTLEIQRTEQGDSAMYLCASSPPGQGSPNYGYTFGSGTRLTVV.

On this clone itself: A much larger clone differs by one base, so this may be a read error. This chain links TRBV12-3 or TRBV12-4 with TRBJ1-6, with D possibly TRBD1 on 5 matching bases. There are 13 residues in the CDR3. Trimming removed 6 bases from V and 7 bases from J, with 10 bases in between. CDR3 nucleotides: TGTGCCAGCAGCTCGCCAGGGAATTCACCCCTCCACTTT. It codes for CASSSPGNSPLHF.